These 10 T cell receptor beta chains originate from one sample sequenced in a study of neurological immune-mediated disorders. MiXCR, applied by TCRdb to the 5' RACE reads, yields one record per CDR3 protein. The table includes roughly 16,000 distinct CDR3 sequences, around 9% detected once. Material: CD8+ T cells from blood. The receptors were gathered from a man aged 45-60 years in good health.

CDR3 sequence: CASSTGLASYNEQFF. DNA of the CDR3: TGTGCCAGCAGCACCGGACTAGCCTCCTACAATGAGCAGTTCTTC. V and J are TRBV11-2 and TRBJ2-1; TRBD2 agrees at 8 bases. Unmatched junction bases numbered 3, after V lost 5 bases and J lost 0 bases. CDR3 length: 15 residues. CDR1 is SGHAT and CDR2 is FQNNGV in the germline V gene.

This clonotype has at least ten counts. In DNA form, the CDR3 reads TGTGCCAGCAGCTCACGTACAGGGCCATTTTTACACAATGAGCAGTTCTTC. Residues: CASSSRTGPFLHNEQFF. The chain has TRBV5-6 and TRBJ2-1, with D perhaps matching TRBD1 (6 bases). Germline-derived CDR1 and CDR2 are SGHDT and YYEEEE. Deletions cut 3 bases from V and 5 bases from J, with 21 bases between. This CDR3 region has 17 residues.

This clonotype was seen at least ten times. The chain recombines TRBV6-5 with TRBJ2-5, with 9 nucleotides matching TRBD1. The CDR3 spans 14 residues. The V gene end was trimmed by 6 bases and the J gene end by 5 bases; junction bases not matched to a gene: 7. The germline gives CDR1 MNHEY, CDR2 SVGAGI. CDR3 loop: CASRQQGAGETQYF. In nucleotides, the CDR3 is TGTGCCAGCAGACAACAGGGGGCCGGGGAGACCCAGTACTTC.

In this sample, this clonotype turned up many times. The V call is TRBV20-1, the J call TRBJ2-7; 10 bases map to TRBD2. Germline CDR1 reads DFQATT; CDR2 reads SNEGSKA (reference sequence). The CDR3 has 15 residues. J lost 7 bases, V lost 0 bases, and 9 bases had no gene match. CDR3 residues: CSARELTGLAMEQYF. In DNA form, the CDR3 reads TGCAGTGCTAGAGAACTCACGGGACTAGCGATGGAGCAGTACTTC.

In its sample, this clonotype was seen many times. This rearrangement joins TRBV7-3 to TRBJ2-7; 8 bases line up with TRBD2. V shed 5 bases and J 6 bases; nucleotides not matched to a gene: 12. This CDR3 comprises 15 residues. Germline CDR1 and CDR2: SGHTA and FQGTGA. CDR3 nucleotides: TGTGCCAGCAGCCCAAGCGGGGGACTAGATTCCGAGCAGTACTTC. This encodes CASSPSGGLDSEQYF.

This clonotype was counted at least ten times. CDR3: CASASPFREAENEQFF. For the CDR3, the DNA is TGTGCCAGCGCCTCCCCCTTCCGGGAGGCAGAGAATGAGCAGTTCTTC. The rearrangement uses TRBV7-2 and TRBJ2-1; 7 bases are shared with TRBD2. J gave up 7 bases and V 8 bases, and 17 bases lay outside the gene matches. CDR3 length: 16 amino acids. The germline V gene has CDR1 SGHTA and CDR2 FQGNSA.

This clonotype was seen repeatedly, ten times or more. The chain has TRBV20-1 and TRBJ2-1, with 8 nucleotides matching TRBD2. The CDR3 totals 15 residues. CDR1 and CDR2 from the germline V gene are DFQATT and SNEGSKA (reference sequence). V dropped 0 bases and J dropped 5; count of bases not matched to a gene: 6. CDR3 nucleotides: TGCAGTGCTAGAGATATCCAGCGGGAGAACAATGAGCAGTTCTTC. This sequence encodes CSARDIQRENNEQFF.

The table lists this clonotype with many counts. This chain connects TRBV7-9 to TRBJ2-7, with D perhaps matching TRBD1 or TRBD2 (5 bases each). Germline V gene data show CDR1 as SEHNR and CDR2 as FQNEAQ (reference sequence). Trimming removed 4 bases from V and 7 bases from J, with 17 bases in between. CDR3 length: 14 amino acids. The CDR3 loop reads CASSSSGRRLEQYF. CDR3 nucleotide sequence: TGTGCCAGCAGCTCCTCGGGACGGAGATTGGAGCAGTACTTC.

This clonotype was found many times. V is TRBV7-2 and J is TRBJ2-2; D gene uncertain. CDR3 length: 16 amino acids. CDR1 and CDR2 (germline): SGHTA, FQGNSA. The V gene lost 1 base and the J gene lost 1 base, with 10 bases spanning the gap. In nucleotides, the CDR3 is TGTGCCAGCAGCTTAGGTTTGCAGCAGAACACCGGGGAGCTGTTTTTT. It specifies CASSLGLQQNTGELFF.

CDR3 region: CASSLTGDIRATYEQYF. The CDR3 DNA is TGTGCCAGCAGCTTGACGGGAGACATCAGGGCAACCTACGAGCAGTACTTC. The chain is built from TRBV5-5 and TRBJ2-7; tentatively, D is TRBD2 (6 bases). The CDR3 extends over 17 amino acids. V was pared by 1 base and J by 2 bases, with 19 bases between. CDR1 and CDR2 from the germline V gene are SGHKS and YYEKEE (reference sequence).